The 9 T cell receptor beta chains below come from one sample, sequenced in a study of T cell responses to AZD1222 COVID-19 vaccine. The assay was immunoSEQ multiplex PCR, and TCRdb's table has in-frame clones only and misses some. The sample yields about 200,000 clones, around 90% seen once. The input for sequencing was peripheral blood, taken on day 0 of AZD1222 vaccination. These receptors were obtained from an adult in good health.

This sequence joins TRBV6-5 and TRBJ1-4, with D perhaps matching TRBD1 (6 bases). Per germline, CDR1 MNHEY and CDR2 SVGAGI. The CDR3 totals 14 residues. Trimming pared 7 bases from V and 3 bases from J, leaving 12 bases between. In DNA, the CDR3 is TGTGCCAGCACAGGGGCGCAGGCTAATGAAAAACTGTTTTTT. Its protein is CASTGAQANEKLFF.

The CDR3 DNA follows: TGTGCCAGCAATGAGATACAGACAGGTCCTGGTTCACCCCTCCACTTT. Protein: CASNEIQTGPGSPLHF. The chain recombines TRBV2 with TRBJ1-6, with TRBD1 as a possible D gene (6 bases). The ends were cut back, 7 bases at V and 9 bases at J, with 22 bases in the middle. Looked up from germline, CDR1 is SNHLY and CDR2 is FYNNEI. The CDR3 covers 16 residues.

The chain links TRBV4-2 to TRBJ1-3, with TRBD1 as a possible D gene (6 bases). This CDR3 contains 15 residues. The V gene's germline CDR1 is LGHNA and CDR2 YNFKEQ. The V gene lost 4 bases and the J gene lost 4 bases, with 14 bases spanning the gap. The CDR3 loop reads CASSLNRAEGNTIYF. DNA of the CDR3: TGTGCCAGCAGCCTCAACAGGGCGGAGGGAAACACCATATATTTT.

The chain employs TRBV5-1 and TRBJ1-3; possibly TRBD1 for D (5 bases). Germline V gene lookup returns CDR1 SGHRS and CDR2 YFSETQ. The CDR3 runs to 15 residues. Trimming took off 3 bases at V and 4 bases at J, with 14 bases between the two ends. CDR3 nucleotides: TGCGCCAGCAGCTACGGAGAGGGACGCGGAAACACCATATATTTT. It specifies CASSYGEGRGNTIYF.

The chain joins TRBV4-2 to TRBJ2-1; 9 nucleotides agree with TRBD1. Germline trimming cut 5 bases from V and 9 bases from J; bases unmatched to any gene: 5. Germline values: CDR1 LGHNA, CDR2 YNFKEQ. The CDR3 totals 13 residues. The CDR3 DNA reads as TGTGCCAGCAGCGTAACAGGGGGCGGTGAGCAGTTCTTC. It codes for CASSVTGGGEQFF.

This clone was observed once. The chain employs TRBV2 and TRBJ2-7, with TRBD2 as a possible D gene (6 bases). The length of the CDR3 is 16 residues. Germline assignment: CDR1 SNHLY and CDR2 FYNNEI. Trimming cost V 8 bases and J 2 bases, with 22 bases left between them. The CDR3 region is CASGSRGGALPYEQYF. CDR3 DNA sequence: TGTGCCAGCGGTTCCCGGGGCGGGGCACTACCCTACGAGCAGTACTTC. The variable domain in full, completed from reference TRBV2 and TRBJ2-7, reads EPEVTQTPSHQVTQMGQEVILRCVPISNHLYFYWYRQILGQKVEFLVSFYNNEISEKSEIFDDQFSVERPDGSNFTLKIRSTKLEDSAMYFCASGSRGGALPYEQYFGPGTRLTVT.

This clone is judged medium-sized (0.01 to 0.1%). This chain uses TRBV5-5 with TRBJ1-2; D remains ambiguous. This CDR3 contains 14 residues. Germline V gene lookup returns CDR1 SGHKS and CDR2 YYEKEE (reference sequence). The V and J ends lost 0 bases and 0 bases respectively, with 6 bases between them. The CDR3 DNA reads TGTGCCAGCAGCTTGGGAGACGCTAACTATGGCTACACCTTC. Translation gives CASSLGDANYGYTF.

This CDR3 reads CASRETGIYGYTF. DNA of the CDR3: TGTGCCAGCAGAGAGACGGGGATATATGGCTACACCTTC. V gene TRBV6-5 combines with J gene TRBJ1-2, with D hard to call. The ends were cut back, 6 bases at V and 5 bases at J, with 13 bases in the middle. The CDR3 loop spans 13 amino acids. The germline CDR1 and CDR2 sequences are MNHEY and SVGAGI.

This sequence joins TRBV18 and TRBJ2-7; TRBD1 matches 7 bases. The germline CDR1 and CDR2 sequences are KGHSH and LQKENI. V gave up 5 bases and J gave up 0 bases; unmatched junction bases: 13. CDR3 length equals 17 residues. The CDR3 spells CASSASTGAPGSYEQYF. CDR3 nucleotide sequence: TGTGCCAGCTCAGCATCCACAGGGGCCCCTGGCTCCTACGAGCAGTACTTC.